This TCR beta chain was obtained from a study of T-cell reconstitution after alpha-beta-depleted transplantation in children. TCRbeta library preparation incorporated unique molecular identifiers. TCRdb re-derived calls from the PCR reads in MiXCR, one entry per CDR3 protein. In the table there are roughly 790,000 distinct CDR3 sequences, roughly 15% of which are singletons. The germline V gene has CDR1 MGHRA and CDR2 YSYEKL. The V end lost 1 base, the J end lost 6 bases, and 15 bases lay between the germline ends. The CDR3 has 16 residues. This sequence joins TRBV4-1 and TRBJ2-2, with D unresolved. This clonotype was sampled from a male patient between 10 and 17 years old who had a stem cell transplant for acute lymphoblastic leukemia, so the T cells may come from the graft donor. The sequencing used PBMCs, mostly from graft donor cells, collected 360 days after TCRalphabeta/CD19-depleted stem cell transplant. CDR3 region: CASSQGLRLRPGELFF. The CDR3 DNA sequence: TGCGCCAGCAGCCAAGGGTTGCGACTGCGGCCCGGGGAGCTGTTTTTT.